Listed here are 5 T cell receptor beta chains from one sample, sequenced in a study of cytomegalovirus exposure and HLA in healthy donors. PCR amplification relied on 60 Vbeta primers (plus 13 Jbeta primers). This table comes from immunoSEQ multiplex PCR, and its TCRdb copy is limited to in-frame clones, with some not included. The data show over 65,000 clones, with 70% to 80% seen just once and about 14% held by the top ten. Source material: PBMCs. These receptors all come from a woman in her thirties or forties in good health and CMV-seropositive.

The chain carries TRBV12-2 and TRBJ1-5; the table's D call, TRBD1, has no DNA check behind it. TRBV12-2 is annotated as a pseudogene. The CDR3 covers 15 residues. The CDR3: CASRLPRQPNQPQHF. The CDR3 DNA is TGTGCAAGTCGCTTACCTCGACAGCCCAATCAGCCCCAGCATTTT.

The chain is built from TRBV7-9 and TRBJ1-6; 7 nucleotides match TRBD1. Germline assignment: CDR1 SEHNR and CDR2 FQNEAQ (reference sequence). V was clipped by 3 bases and J by 5 bases; unmatched bases: 13. The CDR3 spans 18 residues. CDR3 DNA sequence: TGTGCCAGCAGCTTTCCCCAAGGGGGCGCCCCCAATAATTCACCCCTCCACTTT. It is translated as CASSFPQGGAPNNSPLHF. Full variable domain (missing parts from reference TRBV7-9 and TRBJ1-6): DTGVSQNPRHKITKRGQNVTFRCDPISEHNRLYWYRQTLGQGPEFLTYFQNEAQLEKSRLLSDRFSAERPKGSFSTLEIQRTEQGDSAMYLCASSFPQGGAPNNSPLHFGNGTRLTVT.

This clone was recorded only once. The CDR3 DNA sequence: TGTGCCTGGGGTAGCGGGAGGGGGACAGATACGCAGTATTTT. Translation: CAWGSGRGTDTQYF. The chain couples TRBV30 to TRBJ2-3, with 11 bases identical to TRBD2. The CDR3 consists of 14 residues. The germline gives CDR1 GTSNPN, CDR2 SVGIG (reference sequence). J lost 3 bases, V lost 5 bases, and 4 bases had no gene match.

The chain employs TRBV28 and TRBJ2-3; D is uncertain. Germline values: CDR1 MDHEN, CDR2 SYDVKM. The CDR3 runs 11 residues. V gave up 8 bases and J gave up 6 bases, with 9 bases separating them. The CDR3 region has the DNA TGTGCCAGCTCCCCCGTGGATACGCAGTATTTT. It is translated as CASSPVDTQYF.

V usage is TRBV7-2 and J usage is TRBJ2-7, with D possibly TRBD1 on 6 matching bases. CDR1 and CDR2 from the germline V gene are SGHTA and FQGNSA. V was clipped by 5 bases and J by 1 base, with 18 bases between them. CDR3 length: 16 residues. CDR3 residues: CASSVPTWGPSYEQYF. In nucleotides, the CDR3 is TGTGCCAGCAGCGTGCCGACGTGGGGGCCTTCCTACGAGCAGTACTTC.